These T cell receptor beta chains were read from a single sample in a study of blood T cell repertoires in COVID-19. Clones were read by immunoSEQ multiplex PCR, and TCRdb kept only the in-frame ones, dropping some. The table includes about 190,000 clones, 80% to 90% detected once. Sequencing was done on a sample of peripheral blood. Every receptor here comes from a human donor in a cohort sampled during active COVID-19. The CDR3 runs from the conserved cysteine through the conserved F or W. The D gene is left open where the match is weak. Some rows have no size entry. The others give once, few or many, or a class for an expanded clone.

NA,15,TRBJ2-5,TRBD1,TRBV6-5,CASCVGTGTQETQYF,TGTGCCAGCTGCGTGGGGACAGGTACGCAAGAGACCCAGTACTTC
NA,12,TRBJ1-5,NA,TRBV28,CASSLSVQPQHF,TGTGCCAGCAGTTTATCTGTTCAGCCCCAGCATTTT
NA,15,TRBJ1-2,NA,TRBV7-9,CASSATAGAIYGYTF,TGTGCCAGCAGCGCCACGGCGGGGGCAATATATGGCTACACCTTC
NA,14,TRBJ1-6,TRBD1,TRBV2,CASCTDRVNSPLHF,TGTGCCAGCTGTACGGACAGGGTTAATTCACCCCTCCACTTT
NA,16,TRBJ2-6,NA,TRBV18,CASSPAVPSGANVLTF,TGTGCCAGCTCACCGGCCGTACCCTCTGGGGCCAACGTCCTGACTTTC
NA,15,TRBJ2-3,NA,TRBV11-2,CASRRGQTHTDTQYF,TGTGCCAGCAGACGCGGACAGACCCACACAGATACGCAGTATTTT
few,13,TRBJ1-5,NA,TRBV5-6,CASSLGRDQPQHF,TGTGCCAGCAGCTTGGGTCGGGATCAGCCCCAGCATTTT
NA,16,TRBJ2-5,TRBD1,TRBV5-6,CASSLRRQGVGETQYF,TGTGCCAGCAGCTTGCGGCGACAGGGGGTGGGAGAGACCCAGTACTTC
NA,10,TRBJ1-3,NA,TRBV6-5,CAAAGNTIYF,TGTGCCGCGGCGGGGAACACCATATATTTT
NA,15,TRBJ2-3,TRBD2,TRBV7-3,CASSAGTSFPDTQYF,TGTGCCAGCAGCGCCGGGACTAGCTTTCCAGATACGCAGTATTTT
NA,16,TRBJ1-2,TRBD1,TRBV27,CASSLSGQGAVYGYTF,TGTGCCAGCAGTTTATCGGGGCAGGGGGCAGTCTATGGCTACACCTTC
NA,19,TRBJ2-2,TRBD2,TRBV5-1,CASSLTVRLAGANTGELFF,TGCGCCAGCAGCTTAACGGTTCGCCTAGCGGGCGCGAACACCGGGGAGCTGTTTTTT
NA,13,TRBJ1-1,NA,TRBV5-1,CASSPMGQLEAFF,TGCGCCAGCAGCCCAATGGGGCAGCTTGAAGCTTTCTTT
NA,14,TRBJ1-2,NA,TRBV24-1,CATSDYRSNYGYTF,TGTGCCACCAGTGATTATAGGAGTAACTATGGCTACACCTTC
NA,14,TRBJ2-7,NA,TRBV15,CATSPPDRTYEQYF,TGTGCCACCAGTCCCCCGGACAGAACCTACGAGCAGTACTTC
NA,14,TRBJ2-1,TRBD2,TRBV14,CASSRLADYNEQFF,TGTGCCAGCAGCCGTCTAGCGGACTACAATGAGCAGTTCTTC
NA,13,TRBJ1-5,NA,TRBV6-2/TRBV6-3,CASSIGQPQPQHF,TGTGCCAGCAGTATTGGACAGCCTCAGCCCCAGCATTTT
NA,15,TRBJ2-7,NA,TRBV7-2,CASSLVRQSPYEQYF,TGTGCCAGCAGCTTAGTGAGGCAGAGCCCTTACGAGCAGTACTTC
NA,14,TRBJ2-1,NA,TRBV5-1,CASSPRSSYNEQFF,TGCGCCAGCAGTCCCCGGAGCTCCTACAATGAGCAGTTCTTC
few,13,TRBJ1-1,NA,TRBV11-2,CASSLAVNTEAFF,TGTGCCAGCAGCTTAGCAGTGAACACTGAAGCTTTCTTT
NA,17,TRBJ2-2,NA,TRBV4-2,CASSQPIGWSNTGELFF,TGTGCCAGCAGCCAGCCTATCGGGTGGTCAAACACCGGGGAGCTGTTTTTT
once,15,TRBJ2-7,TRBD1,TRBV5-1,CASYPGQVPTYEQYF,TGCGCCAGCTACCCCGGACAGGTGCCAACCTACGAGCAGTACTTC
few,17,TRBJ2-1,TRBD2,TRBV3-1/TRBV3-2,CASSQVGGSITYNEQFF,TGTGCCAGCAGCCAAGTAGGCGGGAGTATTACTTACAATGAGCAGTTCTTC
once,12,TRBJ1-2,NA,TRBV19,CASSEFPYGYTF,TGTGCCAGTAGTGAGTTCCCCTATGGCTACACCTTC
NA,19,TRBJ1-4,TRBD1,TRBV6-6,CASSRPKGQGALANEKLFF,TGTGCCAGCAGTCGACCGAAAGGTCAGGGGGCGCTGGCTAATGAAAAACTGTTTTTT
NA,14,TRBJ1-6,NA,TRBV3-1/TRBV3-2,CASSQVSGEGTLHF,TGTGCCAGCAGCCAAGTTTCCGGGGAAGGGACCCTCCACTTT
NA,16,TRBJ1-1,NA,TRBV5-1,CASMKQSGTMNTEAFF,TGCGCCAGCATGAAACAATCTGGCACCATGAACACTGAAGCTTTCTTT
few,11,TRBJ1-2,NA,TRBV30,CAWSGSYGYTF,TGTGCCTGGAGCGGGTCCTATGGCTACACCTTC
NA,13,TRBJ2-3,TRBD1,TRBV10-3,CAIMGQGADTQYF,TGTGCCATCATGGGACAGGGCGCAGATACGCAGTATTTT
NA,15,TRBJ2-2,NA,TRBV18,CASSPRAGDAGELFF,TGTGCCAGCTCGCCCAGAGCAGGGGACGCCGGGGAGCTGTTTTTT
NA,15,TRBJ1-2,NA,TRBV14,CASSPDAGGNYGYTF,TGTGCCAGCAGCCCCGACGCGGGGGGCAACTATGGCTACACCTTC
NA,18,TRBJ2-6,TRBD2,TRBV18,CASSPRVAGGSGANVLTF,TGTGCCAGCTCACCGAGGGTAGCGGGGGGCTCTGGGGCCAACGTCCTGACTTTC
NA,13,TRBJ1-1,NA,TRBV2,CASSGEMNTEAFF,TGTGCCAGCAGTGGCGAGATGAACACTGAAGCTTTCTTT
once,15,TRBJ1-1,NA,TRBV10-3,CAISGPDVGGTEAFF,TGTGCCATCAGTGGCCCGGACGTTGGAGGAACTGAAGCTTTCTTT
once,14,TRBJ1-6,NA,TRBV7-2,CASSLDLGSSPLHF,TGTGCCAGCAGCCTAGACCTCGGTAGTTCACCCCTCCACTTT
NA,17,TRBJ2-3,NA,TRBV1,CTSSQDFPIRGTDTQYF,TGCACCAGCAGCCAAGATTTTCCGATTCGAGGCACAGATACGCAGTATTTT
NA,15,TRBJ1-1,TRBD1,TRBV4-1,CASSQGSGGLAEAFF,TGCGCCAGCAGCCAAGGGTCAGGGGGCTTGGCTGAAGCTTTCTTT
NA,17,TRBJ2-1,TRBD2,TRBV7-9,CASSAGLAGGRADEQFF,TGTGCCAGCAGCGCGGGACTAGCGGGAGGGAGGGCAGATGAGCAGTTCTTC
NA,16,TRBJ2-1,NA,TRBV19,CASSMFEWAADNEQFF,TGTGCCAGTAGTATGTTCGAGTGGGCCGCCGACAATGAGCAGTTCTTC
NA,15,TRBJ1-6,TRBD1,TRBV11-2,CASSLMTGGSSPLHF,TGTGCCAGCAGCTTAATGACAGGGGGCAGTTCACCCCTCCACTTT
few,16,TRBJ2-4,NA,TRBV6-5,CASSYSHGEGKNIQYF,TGTGCCAGCAGTTACTCCCACGGGGAAGGCAAAAACATTCAGTACTTC
once,15,TRBJ2-5,NA,TRBV19,CASSISGWVAETQYF,TGTGCCAGTAGTATCTCGGGGTGGGTCGCGGAGACCCAGTACTTC
few,15,TRBJ1-4,TRBD1,TRBV24-1,CATSDSQGAGEKLFF,TGTGCCACCAGTGATTCACAGGGGGCAGGGGAAAAACTGTTTTTT
NA,14,TRBJ1-1,NA,TRBV7-9,CASSSQVSDTEAFF,TGTGCCAGCAGCTCCCAGGTGTCGGACACTGAAGCTTTCTTT